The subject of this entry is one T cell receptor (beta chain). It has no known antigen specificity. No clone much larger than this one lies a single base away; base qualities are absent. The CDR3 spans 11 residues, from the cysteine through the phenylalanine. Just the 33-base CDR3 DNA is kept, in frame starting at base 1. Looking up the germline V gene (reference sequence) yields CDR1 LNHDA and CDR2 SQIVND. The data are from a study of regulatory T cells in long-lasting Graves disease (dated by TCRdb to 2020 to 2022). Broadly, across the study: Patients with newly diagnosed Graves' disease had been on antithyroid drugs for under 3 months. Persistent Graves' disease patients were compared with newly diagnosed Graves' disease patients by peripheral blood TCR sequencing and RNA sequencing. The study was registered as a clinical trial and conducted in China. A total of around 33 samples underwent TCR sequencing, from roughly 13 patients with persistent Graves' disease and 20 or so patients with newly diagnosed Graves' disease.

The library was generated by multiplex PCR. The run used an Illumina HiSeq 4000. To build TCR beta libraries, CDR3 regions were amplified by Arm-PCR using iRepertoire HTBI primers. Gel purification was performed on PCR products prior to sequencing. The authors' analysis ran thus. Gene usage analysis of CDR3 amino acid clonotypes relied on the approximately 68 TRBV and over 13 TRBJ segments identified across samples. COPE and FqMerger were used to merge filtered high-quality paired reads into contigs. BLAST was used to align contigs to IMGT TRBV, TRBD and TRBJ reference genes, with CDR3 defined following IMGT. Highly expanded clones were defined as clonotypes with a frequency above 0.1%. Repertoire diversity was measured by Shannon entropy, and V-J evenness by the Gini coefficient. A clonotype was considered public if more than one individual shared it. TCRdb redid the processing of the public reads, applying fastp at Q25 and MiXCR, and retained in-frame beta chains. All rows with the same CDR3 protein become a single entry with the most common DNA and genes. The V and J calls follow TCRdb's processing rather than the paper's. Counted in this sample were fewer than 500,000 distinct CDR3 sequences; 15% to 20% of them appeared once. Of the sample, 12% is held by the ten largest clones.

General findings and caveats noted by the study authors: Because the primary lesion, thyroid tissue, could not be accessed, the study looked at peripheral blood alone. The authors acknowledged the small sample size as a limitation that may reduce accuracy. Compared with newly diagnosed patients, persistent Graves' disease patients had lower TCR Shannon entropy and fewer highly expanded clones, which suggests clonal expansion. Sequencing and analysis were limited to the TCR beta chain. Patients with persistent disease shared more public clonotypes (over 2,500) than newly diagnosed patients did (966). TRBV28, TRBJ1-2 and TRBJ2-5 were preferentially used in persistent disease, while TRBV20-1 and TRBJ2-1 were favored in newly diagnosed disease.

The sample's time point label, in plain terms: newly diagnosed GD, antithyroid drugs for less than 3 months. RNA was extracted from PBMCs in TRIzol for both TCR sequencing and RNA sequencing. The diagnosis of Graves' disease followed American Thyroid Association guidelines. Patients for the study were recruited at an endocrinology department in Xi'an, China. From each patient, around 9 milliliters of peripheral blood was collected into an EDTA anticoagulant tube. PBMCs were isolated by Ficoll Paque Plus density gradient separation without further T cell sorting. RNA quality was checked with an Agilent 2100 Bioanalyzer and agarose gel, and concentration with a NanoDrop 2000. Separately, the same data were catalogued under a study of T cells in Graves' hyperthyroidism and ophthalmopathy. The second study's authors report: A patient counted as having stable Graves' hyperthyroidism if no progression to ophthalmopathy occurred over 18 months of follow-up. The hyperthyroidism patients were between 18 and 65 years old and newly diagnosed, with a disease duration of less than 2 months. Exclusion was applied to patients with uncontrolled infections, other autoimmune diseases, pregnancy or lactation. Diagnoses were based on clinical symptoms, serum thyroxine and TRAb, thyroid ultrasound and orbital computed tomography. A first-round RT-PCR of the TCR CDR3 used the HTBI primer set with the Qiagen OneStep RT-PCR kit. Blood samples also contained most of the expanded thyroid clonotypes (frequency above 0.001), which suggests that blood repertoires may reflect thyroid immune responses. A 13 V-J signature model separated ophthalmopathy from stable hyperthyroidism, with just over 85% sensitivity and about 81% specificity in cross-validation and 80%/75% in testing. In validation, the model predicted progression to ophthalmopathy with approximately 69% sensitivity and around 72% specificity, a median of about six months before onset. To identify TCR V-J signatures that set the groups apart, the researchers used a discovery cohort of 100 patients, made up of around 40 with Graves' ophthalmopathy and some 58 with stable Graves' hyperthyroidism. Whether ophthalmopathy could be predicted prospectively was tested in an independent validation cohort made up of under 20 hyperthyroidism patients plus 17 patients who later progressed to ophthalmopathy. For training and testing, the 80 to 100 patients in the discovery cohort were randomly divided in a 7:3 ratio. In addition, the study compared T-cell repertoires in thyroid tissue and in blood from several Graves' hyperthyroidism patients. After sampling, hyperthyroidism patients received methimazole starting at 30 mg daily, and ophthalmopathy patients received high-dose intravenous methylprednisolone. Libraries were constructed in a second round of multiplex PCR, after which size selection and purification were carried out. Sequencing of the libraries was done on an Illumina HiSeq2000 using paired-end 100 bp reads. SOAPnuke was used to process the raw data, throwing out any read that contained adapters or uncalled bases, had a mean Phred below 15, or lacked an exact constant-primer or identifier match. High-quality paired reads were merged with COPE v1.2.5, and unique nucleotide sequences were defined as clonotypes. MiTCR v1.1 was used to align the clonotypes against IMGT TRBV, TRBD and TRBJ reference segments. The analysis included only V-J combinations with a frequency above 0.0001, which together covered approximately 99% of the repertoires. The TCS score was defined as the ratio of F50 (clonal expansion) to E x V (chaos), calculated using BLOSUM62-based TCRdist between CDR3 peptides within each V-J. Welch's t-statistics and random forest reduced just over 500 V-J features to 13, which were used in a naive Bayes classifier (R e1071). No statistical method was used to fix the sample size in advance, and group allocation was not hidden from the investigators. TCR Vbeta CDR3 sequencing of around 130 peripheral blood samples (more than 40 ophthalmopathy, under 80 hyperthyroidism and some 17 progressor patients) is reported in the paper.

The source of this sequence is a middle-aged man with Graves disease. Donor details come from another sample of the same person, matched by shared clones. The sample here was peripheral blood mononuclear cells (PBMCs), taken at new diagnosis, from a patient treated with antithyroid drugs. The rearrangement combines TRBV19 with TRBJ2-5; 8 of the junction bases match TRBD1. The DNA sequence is TGTGCGGCAGGGGGCCCAGAGACCCAGTACTTC. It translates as CAAGGPETQYF.